The 21 T cell receptor beta chains below come from one sample, sequenced in a study of blood T cell repertoires in COVID-19. Data came from immunoSEQ multiplex PCR; TCRdb stores just in-frame clones and leaves some out. The data contain 70,000 to 90,000 clones, around 90% of them seen just once; the ten biggest clones take up 6.9%. Sequencing was carried out using peripheral blood. The receptor source for this set is a human donor in a cohort sampled during active COVID-19.

The chain recombines TRBV7-9 with TRBJ1-4, with 9 bases that match TRBD1. Germline assignment: CDR1 SEHNR and CDR2 FQNEAQ (reference sequence). The V and J ends lost 1 base and 11 bases, in that order; junction bases with no gene match: 11. The CDR3 is 16 residues long. Here the CDR3 reads CASSLGAGTGREKLFF. The CDR3 DNA sequence: TGTGCCAGCAGCTTAGGTGCCGGGACAGGGAGGGAGAAACTGTTTTTT.

This chain uses TRBV28 with TRBJ1-5, with unresolved D. The V gene lost 3 bases and the J gene lost 5 bases, with 17 bases spanning the gap. The CDR3 contains 16 residues. Looked up from germline, CDR1 is MDHEN and CDR2 is SYDVKM. In nucleotides, the CDR3 is TGTGCCAGCAGTTTGGAGGGTAGGAAGGTTGATCAGCCCCAGCATTTT. Translating gives CASSLEGRKVDQPQHF.

V and J are TRBV24-1 and TRBJ1-2; possibly TRBD1 for D (5 bases). Germline CDR1 and CDR2: KGHDR and SFDVKD. CDR3 length equals 14 residues. V was trimmed by 3 bases and J by 8 bases, leaving 15 bases between them. CDR3 nucleotide sequence: TGTGCCACCAGTGATGGGCCGGGACTGGGGGGCTACACCTTC. Amino acids: CATSDGPGLGGYTF.

This clone was seen a handful of times. This sequence joins TRBV7-2 and TRBJ2-7; 7 bases agree with TRBD1. V shed 10 bases, J shed 6 bases, and the junction held 6 bases outside the gene matches. Germline CDR1 reads SGHTA; CDR2 reads FQGNSA. This CDR3 has 11 amino acids. Here the CDR3 reads CATGTGAEQYF. CDR3 bases: TGTGCCACCGGAACAGGGGCCGAGCAGTACTTC.

The gene calls are TRBV10-3 and TRBJ2-4; TRBD1 is a possible D gene (6 bases). Germline CDR1 is ENHRY and CDR2 is SYGVKD. Trimming stripped 0 bases from V and 1 base from J, with 13 bases between. This CDR3 has 17 amino acids. The CDR3 sequence is CAISESSNRVAKNIQYF. In nucleotides, the CDR3 is TGTGCCATCAGTGAGTCGAGTAACAGGGTGGCCAAAAACATTCAGTACTTC.

This rearrangement joins TRBV14 to TRBJ2-2; D is possibly TRBD1 (5 bases). Germline V lookup: CDR1 SGHDN, CDR2 FVKESK. V lost 2 bases to trimming and J lost 2 bases, with 12 bases between them. This CDR3 is 16 amino acids long. The CDR3 here is CASSQTGQSNTGELFF. The DNA of the CDR3 is TGTGCCAGCAGCCAAACAGGTCAGAGCAACACCGGGGAGCTGTTTTTT.

The CDR3 DNA follows: TGTGCCAGCTGGAGCAAGGGGACCTACGAGCAGTACTTC. The encoded protein is CASWSKGTYEQYF. The chain couples TRBV7-9 to TRBJ2-7; TRBD1 might be the D (5 bases). V lost 8 bases, J lost 2 bases, and 13 bases lay in between. This CDR3 spans 13 amino acids. Germline V CDR1 and CDR2: SEHNR, FQNEAQ (reference sequence).

This chain uses TRBV12-3 or TRBV12-4 with TRBJ1-2, with a possible D match to TRBD1 (6 bases). V dropped 6 bases and J dropped 4 bases, with 12 bases sitting between them. The length of the CDR3 is 13 residues. This CDR3 reads CASSPDRIYGYTF. The CDR3 nucleotides read TGTGCCAGCAGCCCCGACAGGATCTATGGCTACACCTTC.

The DNA for the CDR3 is TGTGCCAGCAGCCAAGAAGGCGGGAGGGGAGCTGAAGCTTTCTTT. Translated: CASSQEGGRGAEAFF. The rearrangement uses TRBV3-1 (or the pseudogene TRBV3-2) and TRBJ1-1; tentatively, D is TRBD1 (5 bases). The CDR3 extends over 15 amino acids. Looked up from germline, CDR1 is LGHDT and CDR2 is YNNKEL (reference sequence). V was cut by 0 bases and J by 6 bases, with 14 bases left in between.

The chain recombines TRBV19 with TRBJ2-3; tentative D call: TRBD1 (6 bases). Germline values: CDR1 LNHDA, CDR2 SQIVND (reference sequence). This CDR3 has 13 amino acids. V was clipped by 7 bases and J by 1 base, with 9 bases between them. DNA of the CDR3: TGTGCCAGTAATGAGGGGGGCACAGATACGCAGTATTTT. This encodes CASNEGGTDTQYF.

This clone was seen just once. The chain has TRBV3-1 (or the pseudogene TRBV3-2) and TRBJ2-5; perhaps TRBD1 as D (7 bases). Germline CDR1 LGHDT, CDR2 YNNKEL (reference sequence). The CDR3 loop spans 16 amino acids. V was pared by 6 bases and J by 2 bases, with 19 bases between. Here the CDR3 reads CASSQRARGVQETQYF. As DNA, the CDR3 is TGTGCCAGCAGTCAACGGGCCAGGGGGGTTCAAGAGACCCAGTACTTC.

This clone was recorded only once. This chain links TRBV6-5 with TRBJ2-7; D remains ambiguous. This CDR3 is built from 14 residues. Germline CDR1 MNHEY, CDR2 SVGAGI. Between the trimmed V and J ends, which lost 2 bases and 2 bases, there was a span of 10 bases. DNA of the CDR3: TGTGCCAGCAGTTACGGCCTCGATACCTACGAGCAGTACTTC. It translates to CASSYGLDTYEQYF.

The chain is built from TRBV6-1 and TRBJ1-5; possible D gene TRBD1, 5 bases. Germline V gene sequence: CDR1 MNHNS, CDR2 SASEGT. Trimming stripped 3 bases from V and 5 bases from J, with 11 bases between. The CDR3 spans 14 residues. In DNA form, the CDR3 reads TGTGCCAGCAGTGAGGTCAGGGTGGATCAGCCCCAGCATTTT. Its protein is CASSEVRVDQPQHF.

J is TRBJ1-2 and V is TRBV9; D is unclear. This CDR3 spans 13 amino acids. Trimming shortened V by 1 base and J by 8 bases, and 12 bases separated the two germline ends. Looked up from germline, CDR1 is SGDLS and CDR2 is YYNGEE. CDR3 protein: CASSVNGQRGYTF. The CDR3 region has the DNA TGTGCCAGCAGCGTAAATGGGCAAAGGGGCTACACCTTC. Together with reference TRBV9 and TRBJ1-2, the CDR3 gives the full variable domain: DSGVTQTPKHLITATGQRVTLRCSPRSGDLSVYWYQQSLDQGLQFLIQYYNGEERAKGNILERFSAQQFPDLHSELNLSSLELGDSALYFCASSVNGQRGYTFGSGTRLTVV.

In DNA, the CDR3 is TGCGCCAGCAGCCAAGAATATCGGGCCGGGCAGGGATTGTCCTTCAAGCTCTACGAGCAGTACTTC. Translation gives CASSQEYRAGQGLSFKLYEQYF. V is TRBV4-3 and J is TRBJ2-7, with D maybe TRBD1 (5 bases). Between the trimmed V and J ends, which lost 0 bases and 3 bases, there was a span of 33 bases. The CDR3 has 22 residues. Germline assignment: CDR1 LGHNA and CDR2 YSLEER.

The chain recombines TRBV11-2 with TRBJ2-2, with a possible D match to TRBD1 (5 bases). Per germline, CDR1 SGHAT and CDR2 FQNNGV. Trimming took off 2 bases at V and 2 bases at J, with 9 bases between the two ends. The CDR3 spans 15 residues. The CDR3 here is CASSLRGTNTGELFF. The CDR3 DNA follows: TGTGCCAGCAGCTTAAGGGGTACTAACACCGGGGAGCTGTTTTTT.

The CDR3 sequence is CASSLAPSGVNYGYTF. CDR3 nucleotides: TGCGCCAGCAGCTTGGCCCCATCAGGCGTTAACTATGGCTACACCTTC. The rearrangement links TRBV5-1 to TRBJ1-2; D remains ambiguous. The CDR3 runs 16 residues. Germline CDR1 reads SGHRS; CDR2 reads YFSETQ. Trimming took 0 bases from V and 1 from J, leaving 13 bases between them.

The chain carries TRBV13 and TRBJ1-1, with 7 bases matching TRBD1. The CDR3 sequence is 16 residues long. CDR1 and CDR2 from the germline V gene are PRHDT and FYEKMQ (reference sequence). The J segment lost 4 bases and the V segment lost 2 bases, leaving 10 bases of the junction unmatched. The CDR3 sequence: CASSLRTGVRGTEAFF. DNA for the CDR3: TGTGCCAGCAGCTTACGTACAGGGGTGAGAGGCACTGAAGCTTTCTTT.

A single count supports this clone. The chain joins TRBV5-1 to TRBJ2-1, with TRBD2 matching over 10 bases. The CDR3 loop spans 21 amino acids. Losses at the gene ends were 2 bases for V and 0 bases for J; bases not matched to a gene: 17. Germline CDR1 reads SGHRS; CDR2 reads YFSETQ. CDR3 sequence: CASSLRPSGGRSIRSYNEQFF. CDR3 bases: TGCGCCAGCAGCTTACGCCCTAGCGGGGGCCGTTCCATCCGCTCCTACAATGAGCAGTTCTTC.

The chain joins TRBV2 to TRBJ2-4; maybe TRBD1 (5 bases). V lost 7 bases and J lost 2, with 12 bases in between. The CDR3 totals 14 residues. Per the germline V gene, CDR1 is SNHLY and CDR2 is FYNNEI. This CDR3 reads CASTPGMSKNIQYF. The CDR3 DNA sequence: TGTGCCAGCACACCAGGGATGTCCAAAAACATTCAGTACTTC.

The chain is built from TRBV6-5 and TRBJ1-4; 9 bases map to TRBD1. This CDR3 has 14 residues. Germline CDR1 reads MNHEY; CDR2 reads SVGAGI. Unmatched junction bases numbered 10, after V lost 9 bases and J lost 8 bases. The CDR3 DNA is TGTGCCAGGACCCACCGGGACAGGGTAGAAAAACTGTTTTTT. Its translation: CARTHRDRVEKLFF.